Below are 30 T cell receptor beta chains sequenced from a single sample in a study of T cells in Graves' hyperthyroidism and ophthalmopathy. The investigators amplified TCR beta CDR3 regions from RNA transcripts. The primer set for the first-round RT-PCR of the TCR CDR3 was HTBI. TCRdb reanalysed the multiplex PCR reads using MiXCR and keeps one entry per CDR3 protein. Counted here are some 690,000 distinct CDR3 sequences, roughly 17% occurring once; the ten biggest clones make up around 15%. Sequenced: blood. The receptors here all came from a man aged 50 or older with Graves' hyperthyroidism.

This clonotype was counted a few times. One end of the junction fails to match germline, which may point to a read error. DNA of the CDR3: TGTGCCGGCAGTCCCTTAGCGGGAGCTCACCAAGAGACCCAGTACTTC. It codes for CAGSPLAGAHQETQYF. The gene calls are TRBV28 and TRBJ2-5, with 9 positions matching TRBD2. Per germline, CDR1 MDHEN and CDR2 SYDVKM. CDR3 length: 16 residues. The full variable domain, with the rest looked up from reference TRBV28 and TRBJ2-5, is DVKVTQSSRYLVKRTGEKVFLECVQDMDHENMFWYRQDPGLGLRLIYFSYDVKMKEKGDIPEGYSVSREKKERFSLILESASTNQTSMYLCAGSPLAGAHQETQYFGPGTRLLVL.

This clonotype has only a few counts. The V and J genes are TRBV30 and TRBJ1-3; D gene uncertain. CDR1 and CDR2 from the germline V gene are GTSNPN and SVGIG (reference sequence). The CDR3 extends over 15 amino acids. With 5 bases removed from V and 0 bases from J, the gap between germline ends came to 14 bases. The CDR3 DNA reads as TGTGCCTGGGGAACTTGGACGGGCTCTGGAAACACCATATATTTT. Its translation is CAWGTWTGSGNTIYF.

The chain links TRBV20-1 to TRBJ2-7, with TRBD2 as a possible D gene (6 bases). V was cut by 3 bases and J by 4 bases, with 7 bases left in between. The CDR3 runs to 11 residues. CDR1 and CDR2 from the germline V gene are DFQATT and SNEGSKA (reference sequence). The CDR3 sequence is CSASGGYEQYF. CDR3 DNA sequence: TGCAGTGCTAGCGGGGGTTACGAGCAGTACTTC.

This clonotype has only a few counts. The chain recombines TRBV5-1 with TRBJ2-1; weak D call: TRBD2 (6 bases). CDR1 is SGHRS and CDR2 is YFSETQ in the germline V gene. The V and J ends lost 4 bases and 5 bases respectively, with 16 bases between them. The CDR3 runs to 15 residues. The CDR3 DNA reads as TGCGCCAGCAGCAAGGATCCGGGAGCCCACAATGAGCAGTTCTTC. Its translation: CASSKDPGAHNEQFF.

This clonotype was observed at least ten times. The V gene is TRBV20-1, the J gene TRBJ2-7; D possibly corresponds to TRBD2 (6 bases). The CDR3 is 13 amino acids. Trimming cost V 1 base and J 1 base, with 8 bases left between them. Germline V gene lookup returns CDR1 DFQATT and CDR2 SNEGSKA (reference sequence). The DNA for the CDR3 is TGCAGTGCTAGAGCGGGACTGTCCTACGAGCAGTACTTC. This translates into CSARAGLSYEQYF.

The CDR3 here is CATSDSSGRAPYNEQFF. CDR3 DNA: TGTGCCACCAGTGATTCTAGCGGGAGAGCCCCTTACAATGAGCAGTTCTTC. This rearrangement joins TRBV24-1 to TRBJ2-1; the match to TRBD2 covers 10 bases. Trimming cost V 2 bases and J 4 bases; bases outside gene matches: 7. Germline lookup yields CDR1 KGHDR and CDR2 SFDVKD. The CDR3 is made up of 17 amino acids.

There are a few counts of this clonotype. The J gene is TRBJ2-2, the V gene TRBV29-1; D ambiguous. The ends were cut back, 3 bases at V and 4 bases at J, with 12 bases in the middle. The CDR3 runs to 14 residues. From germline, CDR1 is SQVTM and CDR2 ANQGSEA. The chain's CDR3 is CSVEWGYRTGELFF. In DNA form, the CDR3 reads TGCAGCGTTGAGTGGGGTTATCGCACCGGGGAGCTGTTTTTT.

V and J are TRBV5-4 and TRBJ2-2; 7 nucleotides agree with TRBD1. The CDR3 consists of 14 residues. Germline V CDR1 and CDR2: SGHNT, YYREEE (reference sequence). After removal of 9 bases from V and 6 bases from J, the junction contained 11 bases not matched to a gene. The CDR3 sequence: CAIDSTGSSGELFF. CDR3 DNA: TGTGCCATCGATTCGACAGGGTCGTCCGGGGAGCTGTTTTTT.

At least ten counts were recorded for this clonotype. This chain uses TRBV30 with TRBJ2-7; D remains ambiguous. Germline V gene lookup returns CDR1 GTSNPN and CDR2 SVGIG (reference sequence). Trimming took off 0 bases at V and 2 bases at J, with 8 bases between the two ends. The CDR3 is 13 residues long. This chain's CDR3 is CAWSVRTTYEQYF. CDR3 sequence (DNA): TGTGCCTGGAGTGTACGCACAACCTACGAGCAGTACTTC.

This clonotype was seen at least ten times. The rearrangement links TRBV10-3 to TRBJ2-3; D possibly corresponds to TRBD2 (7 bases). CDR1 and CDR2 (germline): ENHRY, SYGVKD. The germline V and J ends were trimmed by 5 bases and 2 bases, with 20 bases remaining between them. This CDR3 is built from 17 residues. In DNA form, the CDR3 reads TGTGCCATCAGTTCGGACAGCCGAGCGGGGTCCACAGATACGCAGTATTTT. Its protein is CAISSDSRAGSTDTQYF.

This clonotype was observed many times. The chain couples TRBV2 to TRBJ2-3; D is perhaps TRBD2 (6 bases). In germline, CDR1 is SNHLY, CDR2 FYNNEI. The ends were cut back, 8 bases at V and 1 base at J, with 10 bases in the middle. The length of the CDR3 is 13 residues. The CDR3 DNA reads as TGTGCCAGCGTGTCGGGAGGCACAGATACGCAGTATTTT. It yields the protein CASVSGGTDTQYF.

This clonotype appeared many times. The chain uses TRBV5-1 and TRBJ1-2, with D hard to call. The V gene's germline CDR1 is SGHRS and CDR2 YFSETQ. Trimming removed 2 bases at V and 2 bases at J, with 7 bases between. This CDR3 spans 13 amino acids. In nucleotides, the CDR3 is TGCGCCAGCAGCTTCAGTCAGAACTATGGCTACACCTTC. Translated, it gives CASSFSQNYGYTF.

CDR3 residues: CASSLALRTSGRYEQYF. The CDR3, as DNA: TGTGCCAGCAGCTTAGCCCTTAGGACTAGCGGGAGGTACGAGCAGTACTTC. The gene calls are TRBV7-2 and TRBJ2-7; 14 bases are a match to TRBD2. Germline V gene sequence: CDR1 SGHTA, CDR2 FQGNSA. V dropped 0 bases and J dropped 4; count of bases not matched to a gene: 5. CDR3 length: 17 residues.

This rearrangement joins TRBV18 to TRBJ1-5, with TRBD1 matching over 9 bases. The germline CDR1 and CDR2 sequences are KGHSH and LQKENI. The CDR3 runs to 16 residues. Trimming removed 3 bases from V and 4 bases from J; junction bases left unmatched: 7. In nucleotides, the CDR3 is TGTGCCAGCTCACCCGCTTCAGGGACAGGGAATCAGCCCCAGCATTTT. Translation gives CASSPASGTGNQPQHF.

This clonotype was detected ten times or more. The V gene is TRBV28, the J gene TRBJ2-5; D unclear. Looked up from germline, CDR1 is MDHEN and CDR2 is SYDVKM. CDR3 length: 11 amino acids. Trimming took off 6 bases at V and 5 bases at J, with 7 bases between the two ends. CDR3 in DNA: TGTGCCAGCAGGCGTTATGAGACCCAGTACTTC. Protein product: CASRRYETQYF.

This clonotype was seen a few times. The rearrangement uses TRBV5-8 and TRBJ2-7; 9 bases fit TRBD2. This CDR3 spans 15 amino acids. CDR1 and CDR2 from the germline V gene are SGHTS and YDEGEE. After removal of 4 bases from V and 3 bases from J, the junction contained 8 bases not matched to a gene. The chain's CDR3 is CASSHSGRVNYEQYF. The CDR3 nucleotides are TGTGCCAGCAGCCATAGCGGGAGAGTAAACTACGAGCAGTACTTC.

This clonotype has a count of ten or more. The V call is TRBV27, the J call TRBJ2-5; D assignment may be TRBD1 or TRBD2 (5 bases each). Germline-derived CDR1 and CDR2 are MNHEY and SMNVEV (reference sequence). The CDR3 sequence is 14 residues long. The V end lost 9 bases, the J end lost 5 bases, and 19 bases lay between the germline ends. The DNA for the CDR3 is TGTGCCAGTGAAGGGACCCCCCGCGGGGAGACCCAGTACTTC. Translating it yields CASEGTPRGETQYF.

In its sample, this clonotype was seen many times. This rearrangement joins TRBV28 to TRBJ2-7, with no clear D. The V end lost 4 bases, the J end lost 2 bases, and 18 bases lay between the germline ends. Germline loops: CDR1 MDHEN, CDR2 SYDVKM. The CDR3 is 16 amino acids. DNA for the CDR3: TGTGCCAGCAGTTCCCCGGGCGGAAAGAATACCTACGAGCAGTACTTC. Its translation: CASSSPGGKNTYEQYF.

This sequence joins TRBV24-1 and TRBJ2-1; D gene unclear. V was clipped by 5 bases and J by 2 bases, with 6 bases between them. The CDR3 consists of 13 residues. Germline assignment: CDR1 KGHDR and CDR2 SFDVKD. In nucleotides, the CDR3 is TGTGCCACCAGTGCGGGTACCTACAATGAGCAGTTCTTC. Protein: CATSAGTYNEQFF.

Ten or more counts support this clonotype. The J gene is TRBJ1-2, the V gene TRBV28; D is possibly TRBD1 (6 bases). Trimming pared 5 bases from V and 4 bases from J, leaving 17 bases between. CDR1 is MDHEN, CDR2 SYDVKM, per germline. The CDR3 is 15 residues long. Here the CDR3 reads CASSRLDRRSYGYTF. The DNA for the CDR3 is TGTGCCAGCAGTCGCCTTGACAGGAGATCCTATGGCTACACCTTC.

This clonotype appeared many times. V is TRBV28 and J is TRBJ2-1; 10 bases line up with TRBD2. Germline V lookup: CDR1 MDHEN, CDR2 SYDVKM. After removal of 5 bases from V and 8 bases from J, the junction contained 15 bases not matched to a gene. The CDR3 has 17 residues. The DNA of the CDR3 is TGTGCCAGCAGTCAGCCCCCTACTAGCGGGATTGTTTATGAGCAGTTCTTC. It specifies CASSQPPTSGIVYEQFF.

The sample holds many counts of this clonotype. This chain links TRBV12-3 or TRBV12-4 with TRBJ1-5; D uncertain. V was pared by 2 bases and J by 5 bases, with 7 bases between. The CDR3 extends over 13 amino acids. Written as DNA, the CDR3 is TGTGCCAGCAGTTTAACATCAGATCAGCCCCAGCATTTT. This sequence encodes CASSLTSDQPQHF.

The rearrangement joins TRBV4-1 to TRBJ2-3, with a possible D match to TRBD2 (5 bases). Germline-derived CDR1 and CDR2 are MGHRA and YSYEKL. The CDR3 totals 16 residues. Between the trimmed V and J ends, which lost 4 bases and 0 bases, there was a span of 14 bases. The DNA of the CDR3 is TGCGCCAGCAGCCCCAGCGGCGGGTCTAGCACAGATACGCAGTATTTT. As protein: CASSPSGGSSTDTQYF.

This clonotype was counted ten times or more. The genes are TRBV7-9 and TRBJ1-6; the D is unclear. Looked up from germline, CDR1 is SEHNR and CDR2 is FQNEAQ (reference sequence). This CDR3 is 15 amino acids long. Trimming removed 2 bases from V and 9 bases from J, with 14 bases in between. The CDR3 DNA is TGTGCCAGCAGCTTAATATATAACCGGTTTTCACCCCTCCACTTT. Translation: CASSLIYNRFSPLHF.

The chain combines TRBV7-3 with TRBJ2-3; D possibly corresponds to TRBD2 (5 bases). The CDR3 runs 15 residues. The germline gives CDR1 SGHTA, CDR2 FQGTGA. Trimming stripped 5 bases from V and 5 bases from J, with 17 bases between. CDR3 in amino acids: CASSPTSVVGDTQYF. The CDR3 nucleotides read TGTGCCAGCAGCCCTACTAGTGTTGTTGGAGATACGCAGTATTTT. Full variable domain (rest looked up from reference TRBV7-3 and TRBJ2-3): GAGVSQTPSNKVTEKGKYVELRCDPISGHTALYWYRQSLGQGPEFLIYFQGTGAADDSGLPNDRFFAVRPEGSVSTLKIQRTERGDSAVYLCASSPTSVVGDTQYFGPGTRLTVL.

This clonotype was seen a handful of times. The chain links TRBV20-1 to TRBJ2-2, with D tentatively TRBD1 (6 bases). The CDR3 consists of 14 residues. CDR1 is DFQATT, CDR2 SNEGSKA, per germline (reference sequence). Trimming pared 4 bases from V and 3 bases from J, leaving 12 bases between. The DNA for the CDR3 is TGCAGTGCTACGTCCGGACAGTACACCGGGGAGCTGTTTTTT. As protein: CSATSGQYTGELFF.

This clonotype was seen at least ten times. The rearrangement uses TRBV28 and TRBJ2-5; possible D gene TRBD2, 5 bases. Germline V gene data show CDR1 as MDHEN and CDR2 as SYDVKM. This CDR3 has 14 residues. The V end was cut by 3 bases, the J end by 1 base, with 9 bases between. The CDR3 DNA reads TGTGCCAGCAGTTTGATTAGCGTCCAAGAGACCCAGTACTTC. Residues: CASSLISVQETQYF.

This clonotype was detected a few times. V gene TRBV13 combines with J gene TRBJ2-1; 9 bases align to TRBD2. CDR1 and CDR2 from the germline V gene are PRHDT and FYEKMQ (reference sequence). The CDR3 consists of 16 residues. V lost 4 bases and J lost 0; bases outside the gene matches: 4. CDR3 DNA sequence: TGTGCCAGCAGCTCTAGCGGGGAGAGCTCCTACAATGAGCAGTTCTTC. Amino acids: CASSSSGESSYNEQFF.

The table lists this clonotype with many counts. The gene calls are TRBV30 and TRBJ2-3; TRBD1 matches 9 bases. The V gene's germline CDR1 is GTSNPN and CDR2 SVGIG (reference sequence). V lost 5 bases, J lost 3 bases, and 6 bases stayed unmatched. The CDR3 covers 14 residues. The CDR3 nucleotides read TGTGCCTGGGACCGACAGGGGGGGACAGATACGCAGTATTTT. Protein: CAWDRQGGTDTQYF.

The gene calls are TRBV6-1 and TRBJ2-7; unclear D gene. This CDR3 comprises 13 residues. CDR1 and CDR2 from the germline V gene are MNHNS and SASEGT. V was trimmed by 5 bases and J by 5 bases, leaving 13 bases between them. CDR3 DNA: TGTGCCAGCAGTAGTTTGCTGAACCACGAGCAGTACTTC. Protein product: CASSSLLNHEQYF.